These 17 T cell receptor beta chains originate from one sample sequenced in a study of blood T cell repertoires in COVID-19. Clones were sequenced by immunoSEQ multiplex PCR, and TCRdb holds only the in-frame ones, with some missing. The repertoire holds over 100,000 clones, roughly four fifths seen once, with 10% to 15% in the top ten. Specimen: peripheral blood. The receptor source for this set is a woman aged 55-70 years with acute or convalescent COVID-19.

V and J are TRBV5-1 and TRBJ1-1; possibly TRBD1 for D (5 bases). The CDR3 sequence is 16 residues long. Germline V lookup: CDR1 SGHRS, CDR2 YFSETQ. V was clipped by 3 bases and J by 1 base, with 16 bases between them. In DNA form, the CDR3 reads TGCGCCAGCAGCTGGCAGGGAGGCGGTAGGAACACTGAAGCTTTCTTT. It encodes CASSWQGGGRNTEAFF.

This clone was seen a handful of times. The V and J genes are TRBV11-2 and TRBJ1-2, with a tentative D call TRBD1 (6 bases). The CDR3 spans 13 residues. V gave up 5 bases and J gave up 8 bases, with 15 bases separating them. Germline V CDR1 and CDR2: SGHAT, FQNNGV. CDR3 coding DNA: TGTGCCAGCAGCCGACAGGCCCTAGAGGGCTACACCTTC. Protein: CASSRQALEGYTF. Full variable domain (missing parts from reference TRBV11-2 and TRBJ1-2): EAGVAQSPRYKIIEKRQSVAFWCNPISGHATLYWYQQILGQGPKLLIQFQNNGVVDDSQLPKDRFSAERLKGVDSTLKIQPAKLEDSAVYLCASSRQALEGYTFGSGTRLTVV.

The chain combines TRBV5-1 with TRBJ2-1; the D gene is possibly TRBD2 (5 bases). The CDR3 consists of 12 residues. Germline assignment: CDR1 SGHRS and CDR2 YFSETQ. V dropped 3 bases and J dropped 9 bases, with 10 bases sitting between them. The CDR3, as DNA: TGCGCCAGCAGCTCCCACCGGGGTGAGCAGTTCTTC. Amino acids: CASSSHRGEQFF.

The chain couples TRBV7-2 to TRBJ2-5; TRBD1 aligns across 7 bases. Looked up from germline, CDR1 is SGHTA and CDR2 is FQGNSA. Trimming at V came to 5 bases and at J to 4 bases, leaving 7 bases not matched to a gene. CDR3 size: 14 residues. The CDR3: CASSLWTGGETQYF. The DNA of the CDR3 is TGTGCCAGCAGCCTTTGGACAGGCGGAGAGACCCAGTACTTC.

The V and J genes are TRBV7-9 and TRBJ1-1; D is possibly TRBD1 (6 bases). V was trimmed by 0 bases and J by 1 base, leaving 6 bases between them. CDR3 size: 14 residues. CDR1 is SEHNR, CDR2 FQNEAQ, per germline (reference sequence). CDR3 sequence reads: CASSLARGNTEAFF. Written as DNA, the CDR3 is TGTGCCAGCAGCTTAGCCAGGGGGAACACTGAAGCTTTCTTT.

This chain links TRBV2 with TRBJ1-1; D unresolved. This CDR3 spans 13 amino acids. CDR1 and CDR2 from the germline V gene are SNHLY and FYNNEI. Trimming cost V 2 bases and J 4 bases, with 8 bases left between them. The DNA of the CDR3 is TGTGCCAGCAGTGAAAGGGAGGGCACTGAAGCTTTCTTT. Its protein product is CASSEREGTEAFF.

The genes are TRBV6-4 and TRBJ2-3; 9 bases agree with TRBD2. Trimming removed 4 bases from V and 0 bases from J; junction bases left unmatched: 2. Looked up from germline, CDR1 is MRHNA and CDR2 is SNTAGT. The CDR3 is 15 amino acids. The CDR3 region has the DNA TGTGCCAGCAGTGCAGCGGGGGGTAGCACAGATACGCAGTATTTT. It yields the protein CASSAAGGSTDTQYF.

The chain combines TRBV5-1 with TRBJ2-2; 8 bases are a match to TRBD2. The CDR3 length is 16 residues. Trimming at V came to 3 bases and at J to 2 bases, leaving 6 bases not matched to a gene. Germline loops: CDR1 SGHRS, CDR2 YFSETQ. The DNA for the CDR3 is TGCGCCAGCAGCTCCCTAAGCGGGGGCAACACCGGGGAGCTGTTTTTT. Encoded protein: CASSSLSGGNTGELFF.

This chain connects TRBV2 to TRBJ2-5; D is perhaps TRBD2 (7 bases). Trimming cost V 10 bases and J 6 bases, with 18 bases left between them. Looked up from germline, CDR1 is SNHLY and CDR2 is FYNNEI. The length of the CDR3 is 13 residues. The CDR3 loop reads CATTSGGGQTQYF. As DNA, the CDR3 is TGTGCCACCACCTCGGGGGGCGGACAGACCCAGTACTTC.

This chain links TRBV10-3 with TRBJ1-2, with 7 bases lining up with TRBD1. Germline values: CDR1 ENHRY, CDR2 SYGVKD. The V segment lost 7 bases and the J segment 5 bases; nucleotides outside the gene matches: 16. The CDR3 sequence is 16 residues long. CDR3 residues: CAITPTEGAVNYGYTF. The CDR3 DNA is TGTGCCATCACCCCGACGGAGGGGGCGGTAAATTATGGCTACACCTTC.

The CDR3 sequence is CASTKEARVGYGYTF. In DNA form, the CDR3 reads TGTGCCAGTACCAAGGAGGCGAGGGTCGGCTATGGCTACACCTTC. This chain connects TRBV19 to TRBJ1-2; no definite D call. Trimming stripped 7 bases from V and 4 bases from J, with 19 bases between. The CDR3 is 15 amino acids. Looked up from germline, CDR1 is LNHDA and CDR2 is SQIVND (reference sequence).

The rearrangement uses TRBV24-1 and TRBJ2-5, with unresolved D. The V end lost 2 bases, the J end lost 2 bases, and 8 bases lay between the germline ends. The germline V gene encodes CDR1 KGHDR and CDR2 SFDVKD. The CDR3 covers 14 residues. The CDR3 here is CATSDSVVQETQYF. The CDR3 region has the DNA TGTGCCACCAGTGATTCGGTAGTACAAGAGACCCAGTACTTC.

This clone came up once. This rearrangement joins TRBV11-2 to TRBJ1-1; D call uncertain. The CDR3 has 13 amino acids. V was shortened by 0 bases and J by 2 bases, with 4 bases between the two germline ends. Germline loops: CDR1 SGHAT, CDR2 FQNNGV. In nucleotides, the CDR3 is TGTGCCAGCAGCTTAGATCTTAACACTGAAGCTTTCTTT. Its protein product is CASSLDLNTEAFF.

The chain links TRBV14 to TRBJ1-1; weak D call: TRBD1 (6 bases). The CDR3 loop spans 15 amino acids. Trimming removed 1 base from V and 4 bases from J, with 13 bases in between. Germline V CDR1 and CDR2: SGHDN, FVKESK. The CDR3 nucleotides are TGTGCCAGCAGCCAAGCTTCCTTAGGGGGCACTGAAGCTTTCTTT. This translates into CASSQASLGGTEAFF.

This rearrangement joins TRBV7-3 to TRBJ2-2, with D tentatively TRBD2 (6 bases). The CDR3 covers 14 residues. Deletions cut 2 bases from V and 5 bases from J, with 9 bases between. The germline gives CDR1 SGHTA, CDR2 FQGTGA. This CDR3 reads CASSLSGDTGELFF. DNA for the CDR3: TGTGCCAGCAGCTTATCGGGGGATACCGGGGAGCTGTTTTTT.

The V gene is TRBV2, the J gene TRBJ1-1; possibly TRBD1 for D (5 bases). The V and J ends lost 7 bases and 1 base respectively, with 13 bases between them. The CDR3 spans 14 residues. The V gene's germline CDR1 is SNHLY and CDR2 FYNNEI. CDR3 nucleotide sequence: TGTGCCAGCACGAGACAGAGTTCGAACACTGAAGCTTTCTTT. Protein sequence: CASTRQSSNTEAFF.

The chain employs TRBV30 and TRBJ2-7; the match to TRBD1 covers 9 bases. The CDR3 length is 13 residues. Per the germline V gene, CDR1 is GTSNPN and CDR2 is SVGIG (reference sequence). With 2 bases clipped from V and 6 bases from J, the junction kept 5 bases outside the gene matches. This CDR3 reads CAWSTSTGGEQYF. The CDR3 DNA follows: TGTGCCTGGAGTACATCGACAGGGGGCGAGCAGTACTTC.